Sequencing of this T cell receptor beta chain was carried out in a study of shared clonotypes between healthy human individuals. Study-wide findings and caveats: Enrolling few donors narrowed the genetic and exposure-history diversity that was represented. The researchers took only blood, and tissue repertoires probably look different.

CD8 cells classed as naive were CD45RO-negative and positively selected for CCR7, excluding terminally differentiated effector memory CD45RA+ cells. A note on this clone: Its antigen is still unknown.

Several immunoSEQ plates received, in even portions, the genomic DNA of each subset. Repertoires were generated with immunoSEQ multiplex PCR, while TCRdb's copy carries only in-frame clones and drops some. The sample consists of around 640,000 clones, 95% to 97% of them appearing once. Trimming stripped 1 base from V and 2 bases from J, with 3 bases between. Germline assignment: CDR1 MNHEY and CDR2 SVGAGI. The CDR3 is 14 residues long. Sequencing input: naive CD8+ T cells sorted from blood. This TCR was sampled from a woman aged 25-40 years in good health. The V call is TRBV6-5, the J call TRBJ2-6; no clear D gene. CDR3 nucleotide sequence: TGTGCCAGCAGTTACTTTACTGGGGCCAACGTCCTGACTTTC. Amino acid sequence: CASSYFTGANVLTF.